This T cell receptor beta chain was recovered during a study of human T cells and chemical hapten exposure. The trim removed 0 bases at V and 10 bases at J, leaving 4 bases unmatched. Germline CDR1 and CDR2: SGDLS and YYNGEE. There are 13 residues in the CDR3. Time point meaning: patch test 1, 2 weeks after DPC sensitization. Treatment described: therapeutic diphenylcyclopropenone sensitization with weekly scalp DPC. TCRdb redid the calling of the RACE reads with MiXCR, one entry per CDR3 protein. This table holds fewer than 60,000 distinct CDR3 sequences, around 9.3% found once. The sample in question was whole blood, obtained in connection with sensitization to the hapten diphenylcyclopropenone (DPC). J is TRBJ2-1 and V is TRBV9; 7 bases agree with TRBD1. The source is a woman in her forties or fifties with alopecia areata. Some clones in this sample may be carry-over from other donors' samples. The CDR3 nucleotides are TGTGCCAGCAGCGTAGAAGGGGGCGACGAGCAGTTCTTC. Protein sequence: CASSVEGGDEQFF.